This T cell receptor beta chain was observed in a study of cytomegalovirus exposure and HLA in healthy donors. Germline lookup yields CDR1 LNHDA and CDR2 SQIVND (reference sequence). Trimming removed 4 bases from V and 5 bases from J; junction bases left unmatched: 8. The CDR3 length is 16 residues. The PCR made use of 60 Vbeta and 13 Jbeta primers. The data were produced by immunoSEQ multiplex PCR, yet TCRdb's version contains in-frame clones alone and is incomplete. The repertoire holds some 130,000 clones, with 55% to 65% as singletons. Sequenced sample: PBMCs. The TCR originated in a man aged 40-50 years in good health and CMV-seropositive. V gene TRBV19 combines with J gene TRBJ2-2, with 9 nucleotides matching TRBD2. The CDR3 bases are TGTGCCAGTAGTACGCAGACTAGCGGTAAAACCGGGGAGCTGTTTTTT. Encoded protein: CASSTQTSGKTGELFF.